This T cell receptor beta chain emerged from a study of T-cell reconstitution after alpha-beta-depleted transplantation in children. The study, taken as a whole, reports: After transplant, high TCRbeta diversity at day 60 in some patients arose from surviving recipient T cells and thymic progenitors. As was reported, about two months after transplant, alpha-beta T cells came from several hundred expanded graft clones. One year after transplant, T-cell counts and diversity came mostly from newly produced T cells.

This clonotype was detected many times. No antigen is known for it. The library targeted TCRbeta and was prepared with unique molecular identifiers. TCRdb re-called the PCR reads with MiXCR, one entry per CDR3 protein. The sample consists of some 300,000 distinct CDR3 sequences, over 9.5% of them appearing once. The V gene lost 1 base and the J gene lost 5 bases, with 14 bases spanning the gap. The CDR3 has 15 amino acids. The chain employs TRBV12-3 or TRBV12-4 and TRBJ1-2, with D perhaps matching TRBD1 (6 bases). This TCR was sampled from a boy younger than two with acute myeloid leukemia, due to receive a stem cell transplant. Source: PBMCs, taken before TCRalphabeta/CD19-depleted stem cell transplant. The CDR3 DNA follows: TGTGCCAGCAGTTTAGAGGGGGGAAAGGCGTATGGCTACACCTTC. Encoded protein: CASSLEGGKAYGYTF.